This T cell receptor beta chain was captured by sequencing in a study of OX40 agonist ivuxolimab in advanced cancers. Study-wide results and caveats: At 0.1-3.0 mg/kg, partial responders had clonal expansion among the lowest observed.

Assay: immunoSEQ multiplex PCR; the TCRdb copy retains only in-frame clones and omits some. The table lists roughly 62,000 clones, about 85% of them singletons. Concerning this clone: The target antigen is unknown.

This receptor was obtained from an adult with an advanced solid tumor such as melanoma, head and neck, liver or kidney cancer. The source material was CD4+ or CD8+ T cells sorted from blood, sampled in a trial of the OX40 agonist ivuxolimab.

This CDR3 is CASSYSGLPSEQYF. CDR3 DNA: TGTGCCAGCAGTTATAGCGGACTACCAAGCGAGCAGTACTTC. The chain has TRBV7-2 and TRBJ2-7; possible D gene TRBD2, 6 bases. Per the germline V gene, CDR1 is SGHTA and CDR2 is FQGNSA. The CDR3 is made up of 14 amino acids. V was clipped by 6 bases and J by 6 bases, with 18 bases between them.